The 4 T cell receptor beta chains listed next were all sequenced from one sample in a study of blood T cell repertoires in COVID-19. Assay: immunoSEQ multiplex PCR; the TCRdb copy retains only in-frame clones and omits some. The table includes about 200,000 clones, roughly 82% detected once. Sequencing used PBMCs or T cells enriched from blood (not recorded which). The receptor source for this set is a man aged 35-49 years with acute COVID-19.

Concerning this clone itself: Other DNA sequences in the same sample also yield this CDR3. The chain is built from TRBV2 and TRBJ2-3; 10 nucleotides match TRBD1. The V gene end was trimmed by 5 bases and the J gene end by 5 bases; junction bases not matched to a gene: 4. This CDR3 is built from 14 residues. The V gene's germline CDR1 is SNHLY and CDR2 FYNNEI. The CDR3 sequence: CASSFDRGRDTQYF. The CDR3 nucleotides read TGTGCCAGCAGTTTCGACAGGGGGCGAGATACGCAGTATTTT.

The chain recombines TRBV19 with TRBJ1-2; tentatively, D is TRBD1 (5 bases). The V and J ends lost 5 bases and 2 bases respectively, with 18 bases between them. CDR3 length equals 16 residues. Germline V gives CDR1 LNHDA, CDR2 SQIVND (reference sequence). The CDR3 loop reads CASSPPPQGLNYGYTF. CDR3 nucleotides: TGTGCCAGTAGTCCACCTCCTCAGGGATTGAACTATGGCTACACCTTC.

The rearrangement uses TRBV4-1 and TRBJ1-1, with a tentative D call TRBD1 (5 bases). Germline V lookup: CDR1 MGHRA, CDR2 YSYEKL. This CDR3 has 15 amino acids. Trimming shortened V by 1 base and J by 2 bases, and 11 bases separated the two germline ends. The CDR3 nucleotides are TGCGCCAGCAGCCAAGCCTCCCAGGGAAACACTGAAGCTTTCTTT. Residues: CASSQASQGNTEAFF.

The rearrangement uses TRBV5-4 and TRBJ2-1; 9 nucleotides match TRBD2. This CDR3 region has 17 residues. Germline-derived CDR1 and CDR2 are SGHNT and YYREEE (reference sequence). V lost 0 bases to trimming and J lost 4 bases; unmatched junction nucleotides: 8. The CDR3 DNA is TGTGCCAGCAGCTTGGATGGGGGACTAGCAGCTTACAATGAGCAGTTCTTC. Its protein is CASSLDGGLAAYNEQFF.